This paragraph covers one T cell receptor beta chain sequence. Germline CDR1 LNHDA, CDR2 SQIVND (reference sequence). This CDR3 spans 13 amino acids. V dropped 6 bases and J dropped 7; count of bases not matched to a gene: 6. This sample stems from a study of blood T cell repertoires in COVID-19. Study-level background: Acute and convalescent COVID-19 specimens originated in the United States, Italy and Spain. T cells, B-cell-depleted T cells, or PBMCs supplied cDNA or gDNA.

Original processing notes: Nucleated cell counts were estimated from reference gene primer amplification. The repertoire was sequenced with immunoSEQ multiplex PCR; TCRdb's copy has only in-frame clones and lacks some. Clonal size and the V and J genes are those of that table, whereas D and trimming came from the DNA. The data show approximately 78,000 clones, 88% seen once. The source of this sequence is a man in his fifties with acute or convalescent COVID-19. The sample comprised peripheral blood. The chain combines TRBV19 with TRBJ2-1; 7 bases are a match to TRBD1. CDR3 coding DNA: TGTGCCAGTAGCCCGGACAGGATTAATGAGCAGTTCTTC. Protein product: CASSPDRINEQFF. Looking up the rest from reference TRBV19 and TRBJ2-1 gives the full variable domain: DGGITQSPKYLFRKEGQNVTLSCEQNLNHDAMYWYRQDPGQGLRLIYYSQIVNDFQKGDIAEGYSVSREKKESFPLTVTSAQKNPTAFYLCASSPDRINEQFFGPGTRLTVL.